This record looks at one T cell receptor beta chain sequence and its context. Its antigen has not been determined. No much larger clone exists at a distance of one base, and base qualities are not known. Libraries were made using RACE. Data came from a NextSeq 500. During library preparation, unique molecular identifiers were attached to individual cDNA molecules so that TCRs could be counted in a quantitative, reproducible way. From each blood RNA sample, both TCR alpha and TCR beta chains were sequenced. In the source study's methods: A median of around 100,000 TCRs per sample was observed, with a range of roughly 20,000 to 700,000. V, J and CDR3 annotation of the TCR reads was performed with the Decombinator software suite. For PS versus PT1 abundance plots, all samples were subsampled to the same number of TCRs (28,000). Expanded TCRs were defined as absent before sensitization and observed at least eight times at the 2-week time point. Through fastp at Q25 and MiXCR, TCRdb rebuilt clones from the public reads, retaining in-frame beta chains. Each CDR3 protein gets just one entry, which takes the most common genes and DNA from the rows behind it. TCRdb assigned the V and J calls; the authors' analysis was not used. Recorded for this sample are 75,000 to 90,000 distinct CDR3 sequences; about 10% of them occurred a single time. More than 4% of the sample lies in the top ten.

The record originates from a study of human T cells and chemical hapten exposure (dated by TCRdb to the early 2020s). Broadly, across the study: For sensitization, 2% DPC in acetone was applied to a roughly 2 cm by roughly 2 cm area of upper inner arm skin. Libraries were pooled for sequencing, and variation in per-sample TCR yields was attributed mainly to small differences in library volumes within the pool. Patch testing was done on the upper back using Finn chambers containing 0.01% DPC, and results were scored after 6 days according to International Contact Dermatitis Research Group standards. Patient blood was sampled pre-sensitization (week 0) and at 2, 6 and about 24 weeks after DPC sensitization. This study followed changes in the peripheral blood TCR repertoire in vivo during primary and secondary sensitization of alopecia patients to the hapten diphenylcyclopropenone (DPC). The mostly female patient cohort included alopecia areata with under or over 50% scalp involvement, alopecia totalis and alopecia universalis. For TCR sequencing, blood came from about 28 alopecia patients at anywhere from one to four time points (pre-sensitization, 2, 6 and 24 weeks). Patients additionally received weekly therapeutic DPC doses to the scalp throughout the approximately 22-week study period.

Overall results and qualifications from the work: The number of TCRs above 1 in 1000 frequency did not change with DPC sensitization; there was no evidence of global repertoire structure alterations. Compared with pre-sensitization or healthy control sets, expanded TCRs formed significantly more large CDR3 similarity clusters, which is consistent with antigen-driven responses. Repeated subsampling changed both the strength of the expansion versus patch-test correlation and the threshold at which that correlation became significant. All patients had alopecia, a presumed autoimmune disease, so their immune response might differ from that of healthy individuals. The number of PT1 expanded TCRs positively correlated with patch test score, significant at thresholds 8, 16 and 32 but not 4.

Taken with the paper, the label for time point translates to: patch test 2, 6 weeks after DPC sensitization. According to the study, the label for this sample's treatment or condition signals: therapeutic diphenylcyclopropenone sensitization with weekly scalp DPC. At every patch-test visit, the blood draw took place before the patch test was put on. Eligible patients were aged 18 to 70, diagnosed with alopecia, deemed suitable for DPC therapy, and excluded if pregnant. Total RNA was extracted from unfractionated whole blood that had been collected in Tempus Blood RNA tubes. Measured from the cysteine to the phenylalanine, the CDR3 is 14 residues long. Just the 42-base CDR3 DNA is kept, in frame starting at base 1. CDR1 and CDR2 (LGHDT, YNNKEL) derive from the germline V gene (reference sequence). The germline V and J ends show losses of 6 bases and 1 base respectively, and no gene match explains 3 bases of the junction.

The chain joins TRBV3-1 to TRBJ1-2, and 9 junction bases match TRBD1. The sample here was whole blood, taken in connection with sensitization to the hapten diphenylcyclopropenone (DPC). This TCR came from a woman between 50 and 59 years old with alopecia areata. Some clones in this sample may be carry-over from other donors' samples. The nucleotide sequence reads TGTGCCAGCAGTGGGGACAGGGTTAACTATGGCTACACCTTC. This sequence encodes CASSGDRVNYGYTF.